This paragraph covers one T cell receptor (beta chain) sequence. Deletions cut 3 bases from V and 6 bases from J, with 9 bases between. The V gene's germline CDR1 is SQVTM and CDR2 ANQGSEA. The CDR3 is 12 residues long. These data are taken from a study of regulatory T cells in long-lasting Graves disease. Time point reported: newly diagnosed GD, antithyroid drugs for less than 3 months. With RNA extracted from PBMCs as input, the TCR library was made. Through Arm-PCR of CDR3 regions and iRepertoire HTBI primers, TCR beta libraries were built. TCRdb ran MiXCR on the multiplex PCR reads and lists one entry per CDR3 protein. The sample holds hundreds of thousands of distinct CDR3 sequences, approximately 16% seen once. These data were also filed under a second study, of T cells in Graves' hyperthyroidism and ophthalmopathy. From that report: Blood also showed most of the thyroid clonotypes that were expanded above 0.001.

V gene TRBV29-1 combines with J gene TRBJ2-4, with D possibly being TRBD2 (5 bases). The source of this sequence is a man aged 40-49 years with Graves disease. This sample comprised peripheral blood mononuclear cells (PBMCs), obtained at new diagnosis, from a patient treated with antithyroid drugs. This CDR3 is CSVDRDRNIQYF. Written as DNA, the CDR3 is TGCAGCGTTGACCGGGATAGAAACATTCAGTACTTC.